The 17 T cell receptor beta chains presented below share a single source sample, sequenced in a study of shared clonotypes between healthy human individuals. Only in-frame clones appear in the TCRdb table, and some are missing; sequencing was by immunoSEQ multiplex PCR. The sample comprises about 680,000 clones, around 78% of which are singletons, and 1.5% to 2% rests with the top ten. The specimen sequenced was memory CD4+ T cells sorted from blood. Subset here: CD45RA-negative fraction. The receptor source for this set is a woman under 40 in good health.

The V call is TRBV27, the J call TRBJ2-3, with TRBD1 as a possible D gene (5 bases). The CDR3 sequence is 13 residues long. CDR1 is MNHEY and CDR2 is SMNVEV in the germline V gene (reference sequence). Trimming stripped 8 bases from V and 6 bases from J, with 15 bases between. CDR3 residues: CASAGRGLDTQYF. The CDR3 coding sequence is TGTGCCAGCGCTGGTAGGGGTTTGGATACGCAGTATTTT.

This chain uses TRBV5-1 with TRBJ2-6; D is undetermined. V dropped 4 bases and J dropped 0 bases, with 8 bases sitting between them. Looked up from germline, CDR1 is SGHRS and CDR2 is YFSETQ. CDR3 length equals 15 residues. CDR3 residues: CASSRDTSGANVLTF. In nucleotides, the CDR3 is TGCGCCAGCAGCCGAGATACCTCTGGGGCCAACGTCCTGACTTTC.

The table lists this clone with many counts. The chain recombines TRBV11-1 with TRBJ2-1, with TRBD2 matching over 9 bases. The CDR3 is 13 residues long. Unmatched junction bases numbered 7, after V lost 6 bases and J lost 10 bases. Per germline, CDR1 SGHAT and CDR2 FQDESV (reference sequence). The CDR3 sequence: CASRLGGRGEQFF. The CDR3 DNA follows: TGTGCCAGCAGGCTGGGCGGGAGGGGAGAGCAGTTCTTC.

V and J are TRBV28 and TRBJ1-2; 9 bases are shared with TRBD1. V was pared by 6 bases and J by 2 bases, with 7 bases of the junction left unmatched. The CDR3 has 15 residues. Per germline, CDR1 MDHEN and CDR2 SYDVKM. CDR3 sequence (DNA): TGTGCCAGCAGACCTGGACAGGGGACGAACTATGGCTACACCTTC. It encodes CASRPGQGTNYGYTF.

This clone has a handful of counts. The J gene is TRBJ1-1, the V gene TRBV28; 11 bases map to TRBD1. Trimming removed 4 bases from V and 5 bases from J; junction bases left unmatched: 3. CDR1 and CDR2 from the germline V gene are MDHEN and SYDVKM. The CDR3 sequence is 14 residues long. The CDR3 loop is CASSWTGGVTEAFF. The CDR3 DNA sequence: TGTGCCAGCAGTTGGACAGGGGGCGTGACTGAAGCTTTCTTT.

The chain links TRBV4-1 to TRBJ2-1; no definite D call. The germline gives CDR1 MGHRA, CDR2 YSYEKL. Trimming left V 2 bases short and J 4 bases short, with 12 bases between. The CDR3 runs to 15 residues. The CDR3 nucleotides are TGCGCCAGCAGCCAACCTGGGCATGGGTACAATGAGCAGTTCTTC. This translates into CASSQPGHGYNEQFF.

The chain is built from TRBV6-1 and TRBJ2-7, with 7 positions matching TRBD1. This CDR3 has 15 residues. Germline values: CDR1 MNHNS, CDR2 SASEGT. The V and J ends lost 6 bases and 1 base, in that order; junction bases with no gene match: 9. CDR3 nucleotide sequence: TGTGCCAGCAGACCACCAAACAGGGGTTCCTACGAGCAGTACTTC. This sequence encodes CASRPPNRGSYEQYF.

The chain has TRBV28 and TRBJ2-3; D is undetermined. The V end lost 3 bases, the J end lost 4 bases, and 17 bases lay between the germline ends. Germline V gene sequence: CDR1 MDHEN, CDR2 SYDVKM. This CDR3 spans 16 amino acids. For the CDR3, the DNA is TGTGCCAGCAGTTTCGGCACGGCCCTCGTTGCAGATACGCAGTATTTT. As protein: CASSFGTALVADTQYF.

This chain uses TRBV27 with TRBJ2-7, with 11 bases matching TRBD1. The length of the CDR3 is 14 residues. The V segment lost 4 bases and the J segment 7 bases; nucleotides outside the gene matches: 6. Germline CDR1 is MNHEY and CDR2 is SMNVEV (reference sequence). The CDR3 region has the DNA TGTGCCAGCAGTTCGGACAGGGGGCGTGGGGAGCAGTACTTC. Amino acids: CASSSDRGRGEQYF.

The rearrangement joins TRBV5-1 to TRBJ1-2; 10 positions agree with TRBD1. Trimming at V came to 4 bases and at J to 2 bases, leaving 5 bases not matched to a gene. The CDR3 runs to 15 residues. Looked up from germline, CDR1 is SGHRS and CDR2 is YFSETQ. CDR3 residues: CASSARTGGNYGYTF. The CDR3 bases are TGCGCCAGCAGCGCAAGGACAGGGGGAAACTATGGCTACACCTTC. The full variable domain, rest sourced from reference TRBV5-1 and TRBJ1-2, is KAGVTQTPRYLIKTRGQQVTLSCSPISGHRSVSWYQQTPGQGLQFLFEYFSETQRNKGNFPGRFSGRQFSNSRSEMNVSTLELGDSALYLCASSARTGGNYGYTFGSGTRLTVV.

With respect to this clone: A read error is the likely source, as a far larger clone sits one nucleotide away. This CDR3 is CASSLEPGDAYYDYTF. For the CDR3, the DNA is TGTGCCAGCAGCTTAGAGCCCGGCGACGCCTACTATGACTACACCTTC. The chain carries TRBV7-6 and TRBJ1-2; D not resolved. The CDR3 covers 16 residues. Germline V gives CDR1 SGHVS, CDR2 FNYEAQ. The full variable domain, with the rest looked up from reference TRBV7-6 and TRBJ1-2, is GAGVSQSPRYKVTKRGQDVALRCDPISGHVSLYWYRQALGQGPEFLTYFNYEAQQDKSGLPNDRFSAERPEGSISTLTIQRTEQRDSAMYRCASSLEPGDAYYDYTFGSGTRLTVV.

This clone has just a few counts. The chain uses TRBV10-1 and TRBJ1-2; D unresolved. The CDR3 loop spans 13 amino acids. V was cut by 3 bases and J by 8 bases, with 13 bases left in between. Germline V lookup: CDR1 WNHNN, CDR2 SYGVQD (reference sequence). The CDR3 coding sequence is TGCGCCAGCAGTGAAATGGAGCGTGGCGGCTACACCTTC. Its translation is CASSEMERGGYTF.

CDR3 loop: CASSAGTGTYEQYF. The DNA of the CDR3 is TGTGCCAGCAGCGCCGGGACAGGGACGTACGAGCAGTACTTC. The chain is built from TRBV9 and TRBJ2-7; 9 nucleotides align to TRBD1. CDR3 length equals 14 residues. The V gene's germline CDR1 is SGDLS and CDR2 YYNGEE. Trimming took 3 bases from V and 4 from J; bases not matched to a gene: 5.

The V gene is TRBV4-1, the J gene TRBJ2-3, with 14 bases identical to TRBD2. V gave up 0 bases and J gave up 1 base; unmatched junction bases: 9. The CDR3 runs to 20 residues. Per germline, CDR1 MGHRA and CDR2 YSYEKL. The CDR3 sequence is CASSQETRTSGRLGTDTQYF. The CDR3 DNA follows: TGCGCCAGCAGCCAAGAAACTCGGACTAGCGGGAGGCTGGGCACAGATACGCAGTATTTT.

V and J are TRBV5-1 and TRBJ2-7, with TRBD1 matching 9 bases. V was pared by 2 bases and J by 5 bases, with 11 bases of the junction left unmatched. The CDR3 runs to 16 residues. The germline CDR1 and CDR2 sequences are SGHRS and YFSETQ. CDR3 in amino acids: CASSFVSGQGSHEQYF. Here the CDR3 DNA reads TGCGCCAGCAGCTTCGTTTCCGGACAGGGGAGCCACGAGCAGTACTTC.

CDR3 sequence (DNA): TGTGCCAGCAGGACACAAGGGACAACAGATACGCAGTATTTT. This encodes CASRTQGTTDTQYF. The chain combines TRBV2 with TRBJ2-3; D possibly corresponds to TRBD1 (6 bases). The V and J ends lost 6 bases and 3 bases respectively, with 13 bases between them. The length of the CDR3 is 14 residues. Germline CDR1 SNHLY, CDR2 FYNNEI. Full variable domain (outside the CDR3, taken from reference TRBV2 and TRBJ2-3): EPEVTQTPSHQVTQMGQEVILRCVPISNHLYFYWYRQILGQKVEFLVSFYNNEISEKSEIFDDQFSVERPDGSNFTLKIRSTKLEDSAMYFCASRTQGTTDTQYFGPGTRLTVL.

The V call is TRBV5-5, the J call TRBJ2-7; D assignment may be TRBD1 or TRBD2 (6 bases each). From germline, CDR1 is SGHKS and CDR2 YYEKEE (reference sequence). The V and J ends lost 4 bases and 7 bases respectively, with 21 bases between them. The length of the CDR3 is 15 residues. The DNA for the CDR3 is TGTGCCAGCAGCGGGGGGCTGGCGGGACCTTTAGAGCAGTACTTC. It translates to CASSGGLAGPLEQYF.